These 26 T cell receptor beta chains were sequenced from one sample in a study of blood T cells in healthy people across ages. The second PCR ran roughly 6 to 11 cycles with a sample-barcoded 5' primer and J-beta primers. TCRdb analysed the 5' RACE reads with MiXCR anew, one entry per CDR3 protein. In the table there are around 1,000,000 distinct CDR3 sequences, 35% to 45% of which are singletons. Sequencing was performed on blood. The source is a man between 18 and 29 years old in good health.

This clonotype was seen many times. The chain combines TRBV29-1 with TRBJ2-7; 7 positions match TRBD2. This CDR3 spans 15 amino acids. Per germline, CDR1 SQVTM and CDR2 ANQGSEA. V shed 0 bases and J 2 bases; nucleotides not matched to a gene: 7. The CDR3 DNA follows: TGCAGCGTTGAAGATGACGAGCGGGGTACCTACGAGCAGTACTTC. As protein: CSVEDDERGTYEQYF.

The V gene is TRBV4-2, the J gene TRBJ1-2; D gene uncertain. V lost 1 base to trimming and J lost 3 bases, with 15 bases between them. The CDR3 is made up of 16 amino acids. The germline gives CDR1 LGHNA, CDR2 YNFKEQ. For the CDR3, the DNA is TGTGCCAGCAGCCAAGGTGGTCAGGCGATCGACTATGGCTACACCTTC. Amino acid sequence: CASSQGGQAIDYGYTF.

In its sample, this clonotype was seen many times. The CDR3 spells CASSLDAGTGYSEQFF. For the CDR3, the DNA is TGTGCCAGCAGCTTAGATGCTGGGACAGGGTATAGTGAGCAGTTCTTC. The chain combines TRBV7-2 with TRBJ2-1; 9 bases are a match to TRBD1. The germline V gene encodes CDR1 SGHTA and CDR2 FQGNSA. J gave up 9 bases and V 1 base, and 10 bases lay outside the gene matches. The CDR3 has 16 amino acids.

The chain employs TRBV4-1 and TRBJ2-1; D might be TRBD1 or TRBD2, each matching 6 bases. The J call may be in error: the DNA end matches TRBJ2-7 better. CDR3 size: 15 residues. Germline values: CDR1 MGHRA, CDR2 YSYEKL. As DNA, the CDR3 is TGCGCCAGCAGCCAAAAGATTTGGGGGGACAATGAGCAGTACTTC. Its protein product is CASSQKIWGDNEQYF.

This chain links TRBV27 with TRBJ2-5; D may be TRBD2 (6 bases). Trimming shortened V by 1 base and J by 2 bases, and 11 bases separated the two germline ends. CDR3 size: 15 residues. CDR1 is MNHEY and CDR2 is SMNVEV in the germline V gene (reference sequence). For the CDR3, the DNA is TGTGCCAGCAGTTTATGGGCGGGGCGGCAAGAGACCCAGTACTTC. Encoded protein: CASSLWAGRQETQYF.

The CDR3 loop is CSAYPGTAYNEQFF. The CDR3, as DNA: TGCAGTGCTTATCCCGGGACAGCTTACAATGAGCAGTTCTTC. The J gene is TRBJ2-1, the V gene TRBV20-1; the match to TRBD1 covers 7 bases. Trimming cost V 5 bases and J 4 bases; bases outside gene matches: 8. The CDR3 has 14 residues. CDR1 is DFQATT and CDR2 is SNEGSKA in the germline V gene (reference sequence).

This clonotype has just a few counts. The chain couples TRBV5-6 to TRBJ2-7, with D tentatively TRBD2 (6 bases). The length of the CDR3 is 16 residues. CDR1 is SGHDT and CDR2 is YYEEEE in the germline V gene. V dropped 4 bases and J dropped 4 bases, with 21 bases sitting between them. This chain's CDR3 is CASSRRVGANIYEQYF. DNA for the CDR3: TGTGCCAGCAGCCGGAGGGTTGGAGCAAACATTTACGAGCAGTACTTC.

The genes are TRBV6-2 or TRBV6-3 and TRBJ2-1; tentatively, D is TRBD1 (6 bases). The CDR3 has 14 amino acids. Germline CDR1 reads MNHEY; CDR2 reads SVGEGT. The ends were cut back, 7 bases at V and 4 bases at J, with 14 bases in the middle. This CDR3 is CASTGHELYNEQFF. The DNA of the CDR3 is TGTGCCAGCACGGGACACGAGCTATACAATGAGCAGTTCTTC.

The chain links TRBV9 to TRBJ2-2; D is unclear. V lost 0 bases to trimming and J lost 7 bases, with 4 bases between them. CDR3 length: 12 amino acids. Germline CDR1 reads SGDLS; CDR2 reads YYNGEE. The CDR3 here is CASSVEHGELFF. The CDR3 nucleotides are TGTGCCAGCAGCGTAGAGCACGGGGAGCTGTTTTTT.

This chain uses TRBV6-5 with TRBJ1-2; no clear D gene. Germline assignment: CDR1 MNHEY and CDR2 SVGAGI. The V and J ends lost 0 bases and 6 bases respectively, with 8 bases between them. There are 13 residues in the CDR3. The CDR3 nucleotides are TGTGCCAGCAGTTACTCGGGTTATGATGGCTACACCTTC. Translating it yields CASSYSGYDGYTF.

DNA of the CDR3: TGTGCCAGCAGCATTACCCAGAGCCCTAGGGCCCAGTACTTC. This translates into CASSITQSPRAQYF. The chain combines TRBV12-3 or TRBV12-4 with TRBJ2-5; D ambiguous. V lost 6 bases to trimming and J lost 9 bases, with 20 bases between them. This CDR3 is 14 amino acids long.

This clonotype showed up just a few times. This chain links TRBV5-1 with TRBJ2-7; a weak D match, TRBD1 (5 bases). The germline V gene has CDR1 SGHRS and CDR2 YFSETQ. The CDR3 extends over 13 amino acids. Trimming stripped 4 bases from V and 5 bases from J, with 13 bases between. The CDR3: CASSLRVGNEQYF. The DNA for the CDR3 is TGCGCCAGCAGCCTCAGGGTAGGAAACGAGCAGTACTTC.

The CDR3 sequence is CASRLTLLAYQPQHF. As DNA, the CDR3 is TGTGCCAGCAGACTGACACTCCTGGCATATCAGCCCCAGCATTTT. The chain combines TRBV6-1 with TRBJ1-5; D unclear. Germline CDR1 reads MNHNS; CDR2 reads SASEGT. The CDR3 length is 15 residues. V shed 6 bases and J shed 5 bases, with 17 bases lying between them.

The chain uses TRBV13 and TRBJ1-4; D not resolved. Trimming removed 0 bases at V and 9 bases at J, with 11 bases between. The CDR3 length is 14 residues. Germline V lookup: CDR1 PRHDT, CDR2 FYEKMQ (reference sequence). In nucleotides, the CDR3 is TGTGCCAGCAGCTTAGGGGCAGGAACCAAAAAACTGTTTTTT. It encodes CASSLGAGTKKLFF.

This clonotype occurred a few times. The gene calls are TRBV4-3 and TRBJ2-3; D remains unclear. Per the germline V gene, CDR1 is LGHNA and CDR2 is YSLEER. The V end lost 1 base, the J end lost 2 bases, and 16 bases lay between the germline ends. This CDR3 contains 17 residues. For the CDR3, the DNA is TGCGCCAGCAGCCAAGGCTCCGGAACTTTGTCCACAGATACGCAGTATTTT. This translates into CASSQGSGTLSTDTQYF.

This clonotype was observed a few times. V and J are TRBV20-1 and TRBJ2-3, with D unclear. The germline CDR1 and CDR2 sequences are DFQATT and SNEGSKA (reference sequence). CDR3 size: 11 residues. Between the trimmed V and J ends, which lost 1 base and 9 bases, there was a span of 8 bases. CDR3 region: CSARGTGTQYF. The CDR3 nucleotides read TGCAGTGCTAGAGGCACGGGCACGCAGTATTTT.

This clonotype has a handful of counts. Written as DNA, the CDR3 is TGCAGTGCTAAATCCGGGACAGACTTCAATCAGCCCCAGCATTTT. Its protein product is CSAKSGTDFNQPQHF. The rearrangement links TRBV20-1 to TRBJ1-5; 7 bases are a match to TRBD1. Germline CDR1 is DFQATT and CDR2 is SNEGSKA (reference sequence). The trim removed 4 bases at V and 3 bases at J, leaving 9 bases unmatched. The CDR3 length is 15 residues.

As DNA, the CDR3 is TGCAGTGCTAGTCTTCCCCTAGTGAACACTGAAGCTTTCTTT. Translating it yields CSASLPLVNTEAFF. The chain carries TRBV20-1 and TRBJ1-1; unclear D gene. The CDR3 sequence is 14 residues long. In germline, CDR1 is DFQATT, CDR2 SNEGSKA (reference sequence). The ends were cut back, 3 bases at V and 0 bases at J, with 11 bases in the middle.

V usage is TRBV4-3 and J usage is TRBJ2-5; D not resolved. CDR3 length equals 15 residues. CDR1 is LGHNA, CDR2 YSLEER, per germline. Deletions cut 0 bases from V and 4 bases from J, with 12 bases between. CDR3 region: CASSQDYEAGETQYF. CDR3 DNA sequence: TGCGCCAGCAGCCAAGATTATGAAGCAGGAGAGACCCAGTACTTC.

The chain links TRBV12-3 or TRBV12-4 to TRBJ1-6; D remains ambiguous. This CDR3 is 14 amino acids long. Trimming pared 3 bases from V and 8 bases from J, leaving 11 bases between. CDR3 loop: CASSLGGVYSPLHF. As DNA, the CDR3 is TGTGCCAGCAGTTTGGGTGGTGTATATTCACCCCTCCACTTT.

This chain connects TRBV20-1 to TRBJ2-3, with TRBD1 matching over 11 bases. Trimming at V came to 5 bases and at J to 5 bases, leaving 12 bases not matched to a gene. Germline V gene lookup returns CDR1 DFQATT and CDR2 SNEGSKA (reference sequence). CDR3 length equals 16 residues. Here the CDR3 DNA reads TGCAGTGCTGGTCATCCGGACAGGGGGCGGTTAGATACGCAGTATTTT. It specifies CSAGHPDRGRLDTQYF.

The rearrangement uses TRBV7-9 and TRBJ1-2; D not resolved. V was cut by 5 bases and J by 1 base, with 11 bases left in between. This CDR3 spans 14 amino acids. Per germline, CDR1 SEHNR and CDR2 FQNEAQ (reference sequence). The CDR3 region has the DNA TGTGCCAGCAGCCCCCCCGGGAATAACTATGGCTACACCTTC. It yields the protein CASSPPGNNYGYTF.

CDR3 in DNA: TGTGCCAGCAGTCCGATCCTCCCCACGGGGGCGAACACTGAAGCTTTCTTT. This translates into CASSPILPTGANTEAFF. The V gene is TRBV27, the J gene TRBJ1-1; a possible D gene is TRBD1 (6 bases). Trimming took 5 bases from V and 1 from J, leaving 20 bases between them. This CDR3 is built from 17 residues. The germline CDR1 and CDR2 sequences are MNHEY and SMNVEV (reference sequence).

This clonotype came up a few times. A junction end diverges from the germline sequence, so it may reflect a read error. The CDR3 sequence: CATSGTSGHTGELFF. The CDR3 coding sequence is TGTGCCACCAGTGGGACTAGCGGTCACACCGGGGAGCTGTTTTTT. The chain couples TRBV10-3 to TRBJ2-2; 11 bases fit TRBD2. Germline V gives CDR1 ENHRY, CDR2 SYGVKD. This CDR3 spans 15 amino acids.

This sequence joins TRBV27 and TRBJ1-2, with D possibly matching TRBD1 (5 bases). V was trimmed by 5 bases and J by 5 bases, leaving 12 bases between them. Per the germline V gene, CDR1 is MNHEY and CDR2 is SMNVEV (reference sequence). This CDR3 has 13 residues. The CDR3 DNA is TGTGCCAGCAGTCCAAAAGGGGCTTATGGCTACACCTTC. This gives the protein CASSPKGAYGYTF.

This clonotype was counted a few times. The chain has TRBV18 and TRBJ1-1; TRBD1 matches 8 bases. The length of the CDR3 is 14 residues. Trimming cost V 4 bases and J 6 bases; bases outside gene matches: 7. Germline V gene data show CDR1 as KGHSH and CDR2 as LQKENI. Here the CDR3 DNA reads TGTGCCAGCTCACTGGGACAGGTTCTCTCTGAAGCTTTCTTT. It translates to CASSLGQVLSEAFF.